The rows below give T cell receptor beta chains drawn from one sample of a study of blood T cell repertoires in COVID-19. The method was immunoSEQ multiplex PCR; TCRdb's version includes in-frame clones alone and lacks a portion of them. The sample includes 70,000 or so clones, over 80% of them seen just once. Sequencing used peripheral blood. These receptors were collected from a woman older than 75 with active COVID-19. CDR3s leave out the opening cysteine and the closing phenylalanine or tryptophan.

v_call cdr3_aa
TRBV7-8 ASSRGQIQETQY
TRBV2 ASRPGLDTDTQY
TRBV9 ASSVATGLNTVQY
TRBV5-5 ASSLGHDYEQY
TRBV7-2 ASSLVGTSGTENIQY
TRBV28 ASSLYHMTGADTQY
TRBV28 ASSFGATGEKLF
TRBV29-1 SVEKGAQETQY
TRBV6-5 ASSYGGRTMGYT
TRBV7-7 ASSSTNTGELF
TRBV7-9 ASSPQTGGHQPQH
TRBV28 ASTLSPSTGKLF
TRBV5-1 ASSRGQLNTEAF
TRBV19 ASSASQGVGELF
TRBV6-2/TRBV6-3 ASSYSIVGGYNNEQF
TRBV7-9 ASSLWDRLAYEQY
TRBV6-5 ASRPSSSYNSPLH
TRBV5-1 ASSLKTSGTSIQY
TRBV4-2 ASSQGSGRALETQY
TRBV18 ASSPTSGSYNEQF
TRBV7-8 ASSLGPPGPQETQY
TRBV5-1 ASSPYSSGNTIY
TRBV28 ATESSGGRGRYIQY
TRBV7-2 ASSFGGYFYEQY
TRBV18 ASSPLDTAYGYT
TRBV19 ASSIDGDNWKDTEAF
TRBV28 ASRPGDRGWKF
TRBV10-3 AIWGGTNSFHEQF
TRBV7-8 ASSLGPPGYT
TRBV30 ALRDREDQPQH
TRBV29-1 SAALAGSTDTQY
TRBV6-5 ASSAARGGTEAF
TRBV19 AGRQSSGNTIY
TRBV12-3/TRBV12-4 ASSFGENYGYT
TRBV28 ASSARSPTEAF
TRBV4-2 ASSQVLQGPNEKLF
TRBV19 ASSILTLYSNQPQH
TRBV15 ATSRETTLRDEQY
TRBV11-2 ASSLGQRNEQF
TRBV18 ASLSPTGKTDTQY
TRBV4-3 ASSQDYQISKEQY
TRBV3-1/TRBV3-2 ASSQTSSVSSYNEQF
TRBV28 ASSLWEAGANVLT
TRBV27 ASSHLGGRDSPLH
TRBV15 ATSPYGAGGVYEQY
TRBV7-2 ASGHSNVGF
TRBV30 AWSSDYARNEQF
TRBV5-6 ASSLLDRIKSGNTIY
TRBV28 ASSLPGGELF
TRBV3-1/TRBV3-2 ASSQYGTTYEQY
TRBV14 ASVAGPPDGTQY
TRBV5-6 ASSLSKVAGAGETQY
TRBV4-2 ASSYILGSSYNEQF
TRBV10-3 AISEIGGRGFVDTQY
TRBV30 AWSVAGAYEQY
TRBV18 ASSPMPTAQTYEQY
TRBV11-2 ASSLVGDREETQY